These T cell receptor beta chains were read from a single sample in a study of T cell clones after liver transplantation. Some clones are missing from TCRdb's copy, which holds only in-frame ones; the method was immunoSEQ multiplex PCR. The sample consists of 93,000 or so clones, around 84% of them appearing once. The sample here was CD4+ T cells from blood, taken around 48 months after liver transplant. These receptors all come from a human patient who received a liver transplant. Some T cells here may be from the graft donor. The CDR3 runs from the conserved cysteine through the conserved F or W.

V gene,CDR3 protein
TRBV18,CASSPGQGSSYEQYF
TRBV7-2,CASRLSEGTISYTF
TRBV14,CASSQDLGATDTQYF
TRBV5-1,CASSPGLNQPQHF
TRBV27,CASRISEISYEQYF
TRBV9,CASSVDTGTGSYEQYF
TRBV29-1,CSVGSGETQYF
TRBV28,CASSLVQMNTEAFF
TRBV5-1,CASSLLWDRGTNEIQETQYF
TRBV18,CASSDGQNQPQHF
TRBV28,CASSPLPGGYTF
TRBV5-1,CASSLVAGTRNTEAFF
TRBV2,CASGSSGNNEKLFF
TRBV28,CASTVDRRGNNEQFF
TRBV6-6,CASSSGGSYNEQFF
TRBV6-1,CASSEARPQAGLRTEAFF
TRBV18,CASSETAYYGYTF
TRBV7-9,CASSPLPPGGPYEQYF
TRBV2,CASSTTGGNQPQHF
TRBV27,CASRPVRPSNEQYF
TRBV6-1,CASSERVNSDTDTQYF
TRBV10-3,CAISEGTSGSMDEQFF
TRBV19,CASSGRTGARGNTEAFF
TRBV7-2,CASSRGRNAGTDTQYF
TRBV29-1,CSAHRGVGGYTF
TRBV9,CASSVLPRGDTQYF
TRBV19,CASSLRVISGNQPQHF
TRBV19,CASSLGLPYEQYF
TRBV20-1,CSASKVNEQFF
TRBV5-1,CASRAEGGNTGELFF
TRBV6-5,CASIPGTNTEAFF
TRBV7-7,CATEFEGTGELFF
TRBV10-2,CASSESSRWTGRNQPQHF
TRBV5-1,CASSLIAGVQETQYF
TRBV6-5,CASTTGGSGNTIYF
TRBV2,CAQQDSGNIQYF
TRBV9,CASSVGWGDEQYF
TRBV28,CASGPSPYEQFF
TRBV5-4,CASRSVGNTEAFF
TRBV6-6,CASSQDPPKGNTEAFF
TRBV27,CASSPQKSRGNTIYF
TRBV20-1,CSAPETQYF
TRBV5-1,CASYNRAGTQYF
TRBV9,CASSVIGLAGPTNEQFF
TRBV5-1,CASSLEGGYSPLHF
TRBV30,CAWRNRSSGNTIYF
TRBV21-1,CASTRRDRDTNSNQPQHF